Each of the 25 T cell receptor beta chains below was sequenced from the same sample in a study of vaccination effects on CD4 cells after COVID-19. The assay was immunoSEQ multiplex PCR, and TCRdb's table has in-frame clones only and misses some. The repertoire holds approximately 74,000 clones, with 73% as singletons. Antigens for these TCRs are unknown. Following 10 days of culture, CD4+ T cells were isolated. Everyone in the study got two shots of either the BNT162b2 or mRNA-1273 vaccine. The sample consisted of CD4+ T cells from PBMCs cultured without peptide, taken after COVID-19 vaccination. The receptors here all came from a human donor who received a COVID-19 vaccine.

The chain carries TRBV5-1 and TRBJ2-2; D is ambiguous. V gave up 1 base and J gave up 4 bases, with 11 bases separating them. Per the germline V gene, CDR1 is SGHRS and CDR2 is YFSETQ. This CDR3 has 15 residues. The CDR3 is CASSLISTGTGELFF. CDR3 nucleotide sequence: TGCGCCAGCAGCTTGATTAGTACGGGCACCGGGGAGCTGTTTTTT.

This sequence joins TRBV13 and TRBJ1-4, with D possibly being TRBD1 (5 bases). Germline-derived CDR1 and CDR2 are PRHDT and FYEKMQ (reference sequence). Trimming shortened V by 0 bases and J by 11 bases, and 22 bases separated the two germline ends. The CDR3 extends over 17 amino acids. As DNA, the CDR3 is TGTGCCAGCAGCTTAGGGCGGCCGGGACTCCTTTTGGGGAAACTGTTTTTT. Protein sequence: CASSLGRPGLLLGKLFF.

The chain links TRBV3-1 (or the pseudogene TRBV3-2) to TRBJ2-5; no clear D gene. V was trimmed by 4 bases and J by 4 bases, leaving 10 bases between them. This CDR3 region has 13 residues. Germline CDR1 LGHDT, CDR2 YNNKEL (reference sequence). CDR3 bases: TGTGCCAGCAGCCGAAACCCACGAGAGACCCAGTACTTC. This sequence encodes CASSRNPRETQYF.

The V and J genes are TRBV5-4 and TRBJ2-3; 12 nucleotides line up with TRBD1. The V and J ends lost 0 bases and 8 bases, in that order; junction bases with no gene match: 4. CDR1 and CDR2 from the germline V gene are SGHNT and YYREEE (reference sequence). The CDR3 is 15 amino acids. CDR3 amino acids: CASSLGGTGGSTQYF. CDR3 bases: TGTGCCAGCAGCTTGGGAGGGACAGGGGGCTCTACGCAGTATTTT.

V usage is TRBV2 and J usage is TRBJ2-7; D unresolved. Trimming removed 1 base from V and 2 bases from J, with 3 bases in between. The CDR3 is 12 residues long. Germline V gene lookup returns CDR1 SNHLY and CDR2 FYNNEI. The CDR3: CASSEGAYEQYV. DNA for the CDR3: TGTGCCAGCAGTGAAGGAGCCTACGAGCAGTACGTC.

The chain couples TRBV10-3 to TRBJ1-3, with a weak D call TRBD1 (5 bases). V lost 3 bases to trimming and J lost 0 bases, with 9 bases between them. Germline CDR1 is ENHRY and CDR2 is SYGVKD. The CDR3 sequence is 15 residues long. The CDR3 bases are TGTGCCATCAGTGACCCCAGGGTCTCTGGAAACACCATATATTTT. Protein: CAISDPRVSGNTIYF.

The rearrangement links TRBV14 to TRBJ2-2, with unresolved D. This CDR3 is built from 15 residues. Trimming removed 4 bases at V and 3 bases at J, with 12 bases between. From germline, CDR1 is SGHDN and CDR2 FVKESK. The CDR3 DNA is TGTGCCAGCAGCCGGGATGGGGTTTACACCGGGGAGCTGTTTTTT. Translation gives CASSRDGVYTGELFF.

The chain carries TRBV19 and TRBJ2-5; 11 nucleotides align to TRBD1. The CDR3 is 15 amino acids. The germline V gene has CDR1 LNHDA and CDR2 SQIVND (reference sequence). The trim removed 7 bases at V and 1 base at J, leaving 5 bases unmatched. DNA for the CDR3: TGTGCCAGTACCCGGACAGGGGGCCGCCAAGAGACCCAGTACTTC. This encodes CASTRTGGRQETQYF.

J is TRBJ1-2 and V is TRBV12-3 or TRBV12-4; D uncertain. This CDR3 is built from 11 residues. Trimming removed 6 bases at V and 7 bases at J, with 9 bases between. CDR3 residues: CASSQRGGYTF. CDR3 DNA: TGTGCCAGCAGCCAGCGTGGTGGCTACACCTTC.

This clone was counted only a few times. V is TRBV30 and J is TRBJ1-2, with D maybe TRBD1 (6 bases). Germline V gene data show CDR1 as GTSNPN and CDR2 as SVGIG (reference sequence). CDR3 length: 12 residues. Trimming shortened V by 4 bases and J by 7 bases, and 13 bases separated the two germline ends. CDR3 region: CAWKTGFSGYTF. CDR3 bases: TGTGCCTGGAAGACAGGATTTTCTGGCTACACCTTC.

The rearrangement links TRBV5-1 to TRBJ2-2; 7 bases are a match to TRBD1. This CDR3 region has 15 residues. CDR1 and CDR2 (germline): SGHRS, YFSETQ. Trimming removed 4 bases from V and 2 bases from J; junction bases left unmatched: 5. The chain's CDR3 is CASSRQGGNTGELFF. The CDR3 region has the DNA TGCGCCAGCAGCCGACAGGGCGGAAACACCGGGGAGCTGTTTTTT.

The V call is TRBV6-1, the J call TRBJ2-7; 8 positions match TRBD1. The V gene's germline CDR1 is MNHNS and CDR2 SASEGT. The CDR3 consists of 14 residues. V shed 3 bases and J 7 bases; nucleotides not matched to a gene: 8. CDR3 region: CASSENQGAREQYV. In nucleotides, the CDR3 is TGTGCCAGCAGTGAGAACCAGGGGGCGCGGGAGCAGTACGTC.

The chain recombines TRBV6-5 with TRBJ1-5; TRBD1 matches 8 bases. CDR3 length: 14 amino acids. V lost 6 bases, J lost 3 bases, and 4 bases stayed unmatched. The germline CDR1 and CDR2 sequences are MNHEY and SVGAGI. The CDR3 DNA follows: TGTGCCAGCAGAACGACAGGGGCCAATCAGCCCCAGCATTTT. Amino acids: CASRTTGANQPQHF.

The chain has TRBV28 and TRBJ2-7; D is undetermined. The germline V gene has CDR1 MDHEN and CDR2 SYDVKM. This CDR3 contains 13 residues. V was shortened by 2 bases and J by 4 bases, with 9 bases between the two germline ends. CDR3: CASSLGSGYEQYV. The CDR3 bases are TGTGCCAGCAGTTTAGGTTCTGGGTACGAGCAGTACGTC.

V is TRBV23-1 and J is TRBJ2-5; possibly TRBD2 for D (7 bases). TRBV23-1 qualifies as an ORF whose function is uncertain. V shed 3 bases and J shed 3 bases, with 20 bases lying between them. The CDR3 is 17 amino acids. CDR3 region: CASSHRTRGAPEETQYF. The CDR3, as DNA: TGCGCCAGCAGTCACCGGACTCGGGGGGCTCCTGAAGAGACCCAGTACTTC.

This clone has a handful of counts. The chain is built from TRBV5-1 and TRBJ1-2; a possible D gene is TRBD1 (5 bases). This CDR3 has 13 residues. Germline V CDR1 and CDR2: SGHRS, YFSETQ. Trimming stripped 2 bases from V and 1 base from J, with 6 bases between. The CDR3 bases are TGCGCCAGCAGCTTCGACAGTAACTATGGCTACACCTTC. This codes for CASSFDSNYGYTF.

The chain employs TRBV6-1 and TRBJ2-2; the D gene is possibly TRBD2 (6 bases). CDR1 MNHNS and CDR2 SASEGT come from the germline V gene. The CDR3 has 16 residues. Deletions cut 4 bases from V and 2 bases from J, with 14 bases between. CDR3 amino acids: CASSVRRGLNTGELFF. The CDR3 region has the DNA TGTGCCAGCAGTGTCCGGAGGGGCCTAAACACCGGGGAGCTGTTTTTT.

The genes are TRBV7-2 and TRBJ2-5; D perhaps matches TRBD1 (6 bases). V was pared by 5 bases and J by 6 bases, with 19 bases between. The CDR3 extends over 15 amino acids. From germline, CDR1 is SGHTA and CDR2 FQGNSA. The CDR3 region has the DNA TGTGCCAGCAGCGAGACGCAGGGGCACCTAAAGACCCAGTACTTC. Translation: CASSETQGHLKTQYF.

The chain is built from TRBV30 and TRBJ1-3; the D gene is possibly TRBD1 (5 bases). V lost 0 bases to trimming and J lost 5 bases, with 14 bases between them. This CDR3 spans 15 amino acids. Per germline, CDR1 GTSNPN and CDR2 SVGIG (reference sequence). The CDR3 nucleotides are TGTGCCTGGAGTGTCGCGGGGGGGTCTCGAAACACCATATATTTT. It codes for CAWSVAGGSRNTIYF. The complete variable domain, with remaining parts taken from reference TRBV30 and TRBJ1-3, reads SQTIHQWPATLVQPVGSPLSLECTVEGTSNPNLYWYRQAAGRGLQLLFYSVGIGQISSEVPQNLSASRPQDRQFILSSKKLLLSDSGFYLCAWSVAGGSRNTIYFGEGSWLTVV.

V usage is TRBV24-1 and J usage is TRBJ1-2; 9 bases fit TRBD1. The V and J ends lost 4 bases and 10 bases, in that order; junction bases with no gene match: 12. Germline CDR1 is KGHDR and CDR2 is SFDVKD. This CDR3 is 15 amino acids long. The CDR3: CATSETTGTGQLYTF. The CDR3 bases are TGTGCCACCAGTGAGACTACCGGGACAGGGCAACTCTACACCTTC.

The CDR3: CASSEVIGGEQYV. The CDR3 DNA follows: TGTGCCAGCAGTGAGGTCATTGGGGGCGAGCAGTACGTC. The J gene is TRBJ2-7, the V gene TRBV6-1, with D possibly being TRBD1 or TRBD2 (5 bases each). The CDR3 runs to 13 residues. Trimming took off 3 bases at V and 6 bases at J, with 12 bases between the two ends. Germline lookup yields CDR1 MNHNS and CDR2 SASEGT.

The rearrangement links TRBV6-4 to TRBJ2-6; TRBD1 agrees at 8 bases. Germline V gene lookup returns CDR1 MRHNA and CDR2 SNTAGT. V was clipped by 0 bases and J by 1 base; unmatched bases: 17. The CDR3 runs to 22 residues. The chain's CDR3 is CASSDSSSGTGGTTSGANVLTF. Here the CDR3 DNA reads TGTGCCAGCAGTGACTCATCTTCCGGGACAGGAGGAACTACTTCTGGGGCCAACGTCCTGACTTTC.

The gene calls are TRBV5-1 and TRBJ2-5; 15 positions match TRBD2. Germline V gene lookup returns CDR1 SGHRS and CDR2 YFSETQ. With 3 bases clipped from V and 5 bases from J, the junction kept 5 bases outside the gene matches. CDR3 size: 16 residues. The CDR3 reads CASSWGLAGGDETQYF. CDR3 nucleotides: TGCGCCAGCAGCTGGGGACTAGCGGGGGGTGACGAGACCCAGTACTTC.

The V call is TRBV6-1, the J call TRBJ2-5, with 14 bases identical to TRBD2. The CDR3 is 17 residues long. The trim removed 4 bases at V and 0 bases at J, leaving 4 bases unmatched. Germline V CDR1 and CDR2: MNHNS, SASEGT. The CDR3 here is CASSAGLAGGYQETQYF. Here the CDR3 DNA reads TGTGCCAGCAGTGCAGGACTAGCGGGGGGTTACCAAGAGACCCAGTACTTC.

The chain links TRBV6-5 to TRBJ2-3, with D unclear. CDR1 and CDR2 (germline): MNHEY, SVGAGI. The CDR3 loop spans 13 amino acids. Deletions cut 6 bases from V and 2 bases from J, with 9 bases between. The CDR3 DNA sequence: TGTGCCAGCAGAACGCCCTCCACAGATACGCAGTATTTT. Translated, it gives CASRTPSTDTQYF.